These T cell receptor beta chains were read from a single sample in a study of neurological immune-mediated disorders. One entry per CDR3 protein results from TCRdb running MiXCR on the 5' RACE reads. The sample contains 67,000 or so distinct CDR3 sequences, roughly 15% of which appear only once. The specimen was PBMCs. All receptors derive from a female donor with HTLV-1-associated myelopathy (HAM/TSP). The CDR3 runs from the conserved cysteine through the conserved F or W. D genes are given only for firm matches. Clone size is stated in some rows and not others, as once, few, many or a class when expanded.

d_call j_call clone_size v_call cdr3_nt cdr3_aa
NA TRBJ2-5 many TRBV20-1 TGCAGTGCTAGCCAAGAGACCCAGTACTTC CSASQETQYF
NA TRBJ2-5 many TRBV5-1 TGCGCCAGCAGCTTGCCCGGCGAGACCCAGTACTTC CASSLPGETQYF
TRBD1 TRBJ2-1 few TRBV25-1 TGTGCCAGCAGTAACCGACAGGGAAGTTCCTACAATGAGCAGTTCTTC CASSNRQGSSYNEQFF
TRBD1 TRBJ1-6 many TRBV5-1 TGCGCCAGCAGCAGCGGGACAGGGGTTAATTCACCCCTCCACTTT CASSSGTGVNSPLHF
NA TRBJ1-1 few TRBV12-2 TGTGCAAGTCGCTTAGTCAAGGGGACAGAGAAGAGCACTGAAGCTTTCTTT CASRLVKGTEKSTEAFF
TRBD2 TRBJ2-7 many TRBV5-1 TGCGCCAGCACCCTGAGAGGAGCGGGGGGTTACTCCTACGAGCAGTACTTC CASTLRGAGGYSYEQYF
NA TRBJ2-5 many TRBV5-1 TGCGCCAGCAGCTTTGGGGGGGCATACCAAGAGACCCAGTACTTC CASSFGGAYQETQYF
NA TRBJ2-3 NA TRBV11-2 TGTGCCAGCAGCTTAGAGACGACTAGCACAGATACGCAGTATTTT CASSLETTSTDTQYF
TRBD1 TRBJ2-5 many TRBV27 TGTGCCAGCAGTTTATCGACAGGGGTCCTATTACCCCAAGAGACCCAGTACTTC CASSLSTGVLLPQETQYF
NA TRBJ1-2 many TRBV4-1 TGCGCCAGCAGCCAAAACAGGGAGCTTAACTATGGCTACACCTTC CASSQNRELNYGYTF
TRBD2 TRBJ2-1 many TRBV7-8 TGTGCCAGCAAATTTGGACTAGCGGGGGTAACGGGAGAGCAGTTCTTC CASKFGLAGVTGEQFF
TRBD1 TRBJ1-5 few TRBV12-3/TRBV12-4 TGTGCCAGCATCAGTGGGGACAGGGATATTAATAGCAATCAGCCCCAGCATTTT CASISGDRDINSNQPQHF
NA TRBJ2-6 NA TRBV5-6 TGTGCCAGCAGCTCTCAGGGGTTCGGTGGGGCCAACGTCCTGACTTTC CASSSQGFGGANVLTF
TRBD1 TRBJ1-2 many TRBV28 TGTGCCAGCAGACAATCCGGGACAGGGGGCTCCGGTGGCTACACCTTC CASRQSGTGGSGGYTF
TRBD1 TRBJ2-7 few TRBV5-1 TGCGCCAGCAGCCCATTACCGGGACAGGGATACGAGCAGTACTTC CASSPLPGQGYEQYF
NA TRBJ2-7 few TRBV27 TGTGCCAGCAGGCCATATCGGGACGGAAGCTACGAGCAGTACTTC CASRPYRDGSYEQYF
NA TRBJ2-5 many TRBV5-1 TGCGCCAGCAGCGGGGGGTATGAGACCCAGTACTTC CASSGGYETQYF
NA TRBJ1-5 many TRBV5-1 TGCGCCAGCAGCGCGGTAGGTGGCAATCAGCCCCAGCATTTT CASSAVGGNQPQHF
TRBD2 TRBJ2-5 many TRBV6-5 TGTGCCAGCAGTTCTGTAGCGGGGTACCAAGAGACCCAGTACTTC CASSSVAGYQETQYF
NA TRBJ2-1 NA TRBV9 TGTGCCAGCAGCGTGGGTTCAGGGGATCATGAGCAGTTCTTC CASSVGSGDHEQFF
NA TRBJ2-3 many TRBV7-8 TGTGCCAGCAGCTTAGCGCGAGGAGGCACAGATACGCAGTATTTT CASSLARGGTDTQYF
NA TRBJ1-1 NA TRBV6-1 TGTGCCAGCAGTGAAAGTTTTCCGAGGACACGGCCCTTATCATCTGAAGCTTTCTTT CASSESFPRTRPLSSEAFF
NA TRBJ2-5 many TRBV11-2 TGTGCCAGCAGCTTAGCGGCGGACTGGACCCAGTACTTC CASSLAADWTQYF
NA TRBJ2-1 many TRBV2 TGTGCCAGCGCAGCATTATCACAGCAGTTCTTC CASAALSQQFF
TRBD2 TRBJ2-3 many TRBV5-1 TGCGCCAGCAGCCTCTCGGGGGGGCCGACAGATACGCAGTATTTT CASSLSGGPTDTQYF
TRBD1 TRBJ2-7 NA TRBV10-3 TGTGCCATCAGTCAGATCCATATAAGGACAGGGTTGTCGGCAGGCGAGCAGTACTTC CAISQIHIRTGLSAGEQYF
NA TRBJ2-3 medium-sized TRBV29-1 TGCAGCGTTGAAAAGGGTGAACGAACAGATACGCAGTATTTT CSVEKGERTDTQYF
NA TRBJ2-2 NA TRBV20-1 TGCAGTGCTAGAGATGGCTCAAGGGGTTCCTTTACCGGGGAGCTGTTTTTT CSARDGSRGSFTGELFF
TRBD2 TRBJ2-7 NA TRBV12-3/TRBV12-4 TGTGCCAGCAGTTTCAAGCGGGGGCCGGGGGAGCAGTACTTC CASSFKRGPGEQYF
NA TRBJ2-2 many TRBV24-1 TGTGCCACCAGTGATTTAGGGGGAACCACCGGGGAGCTGTTTTTT CATSDLGGTTGELFF
NA TRBJ1-2 many TRBV6-5 TGTGCCAGCAGTCCAGGGGTTAGGGGAGGCTACACCTTC CASSPGVRGGYTF
TRBD2 TRBJ2-3 many TRBV10-3 TGTGCCATCAGTGAGTCGAATAGCGGGGGCACAGATACGCAGTATTTT CAISESNSGGTDTQYF
NA TRBJ2-5 many TRBV6-1 TGTGCCAGCAGTGAAGCCTCAGGTTCGCAAGAGACCCAGTACTTC CASSEASGSQETQYF
NA TRBJ2-1 NA TRBV10-3 TGTGCCATCACTATGGGACAACAATCCTACAATGAGCAGTTCTTC CAITMGQQSYNEQFF
TRBD1 TRBJ1-3 many TRBV5-1 TGCGCCAGCAGCTTACAGGGGTTATCTGGAAACACCATATATTTT CASSLQGLSGNTIYF
TRBD2 TRBJ2-3 many TRBV7-9 TGTGCCAGCAGCCTCCCCAAAAGCGGGGGGGCTCCAGATACGCAGTATTTT CASSLPKSGGAPDTQYF
NA TRBJ2-3 many TRBV29-1 TGCAGCGTTGAGGGGCGCACAGATACGCAGTATTTT CSVEGRTDTQYF
TRBD1 TRBJ2-7 many TRBV20-1 TGCAGTGCTAGAGATCCCCTACCTCAGGGGGACTCCTACGAGCAGTACTTC CSARDPLPQGDSYEQYF
NA TRBJ1-2 many TRBV12-3/TRBV12-4 TGTGCCAGCAGTTTAGCGGCAGGGGCGGAAGGCTACACCTTC CASSLAAGAEGYTF
TRBD1 TRBJ2-3 many TRBV11-2 TGTGCCAGCAGCTTAATGACAGGGCGCACAGATACGCAGTATTTT CASSLMTGRTDTQYF
TRBD2 TRBJ2-5 many TRBV9 TGTGCCAGCAGCGTCTCGACTAGCGGACAAGAGACCCAGTACTTC CASSVSTSGQETQYF
TRBD1 TRBJ2-7 many TRBV10-2 TGCGCCAGCAGTGAGACCGGACAGGGGGAGTACTTC CASSETGQGEYF
TRBD2 TRBJ2-2 many TRBV2 TGTGCCAGCAGTGCCGGGACTAGCGGGCCCGGGGAGCTGTTTTTT CASSAGTSGPGELFF
TRBD2 TRBJ2-1 NA TRBV5-1 TGCGCCAGCAGCTCGGGACTAGCGGGGGGGCTTGAGCAGTTCTTC CASSSGLAGGLEQFF
TRBD2 TRBJ2-3 few TRBV5-1 TGCGCCAGCTCGACTAGCGGGGGCACAGATACGCAGTATTTT CASSTSGGTDTQYF
TRBD1 TRBJ2-4 many TRBV29-1 TGCAGCGTCGCCCAATCCGGGACAGGTGGTATTCAGTACTTC CSVAQSGTGGIQYF
TRBD1 TRBJ1-2 many TRBV29-1 TGCAGCGTTGACCCAGGGGGCATCGATAATGGCTACACCTTC CSVDPGGIDNGYTF
NA TRBJ1-2 many TRBV5-1 TGCGCCAGCAGCATGACCGGGATTAACTATGGCTACACCTTC CASSMTGINYGYTF
TRBD1 TRBJ1-5 NA TRBV10-3 TGTGCCATCACATGCGCAGGGGGCTATCAGCCCCAGCATTTT CAITCAGGYQPQHF
NA TRBJ1-4 NA TRBV3-1 TGTGCCAGCAGCCAGCTACAGGGAAATTTCGGGAATGAAAAACTGTTTTTT CASSQLQGNFGNEKLFF
NA TRBJ2-7 many TRBV5-1 TGCGCCAGCAGCCGAGTGAAAGGGGACTCCTACGAGCAGTACTTC CASSRVKGDSYEQYF
TRBD2 TRBJ2-1 many TRBV10-3 TGTGCCATCAGTGAATCAGCGGGGGGGGTTTCCTACAATGAGCAGTTCTTC CAISESAGGVSYNEQFF
TRBD2 TRBJ2-4 many TRBV11-2 TGTGCCAGCAGGGAGCGGGGGGGTTCCGAGAACATTCAGTACTTC CASRERGGSENIQYF
TRBD1 TRBJ2-7 many TRBV5-1 TGCGCCAGCAGCTCACAGGGGTCCTACGAGCAGTACTTC CASSSQGSYEQYF